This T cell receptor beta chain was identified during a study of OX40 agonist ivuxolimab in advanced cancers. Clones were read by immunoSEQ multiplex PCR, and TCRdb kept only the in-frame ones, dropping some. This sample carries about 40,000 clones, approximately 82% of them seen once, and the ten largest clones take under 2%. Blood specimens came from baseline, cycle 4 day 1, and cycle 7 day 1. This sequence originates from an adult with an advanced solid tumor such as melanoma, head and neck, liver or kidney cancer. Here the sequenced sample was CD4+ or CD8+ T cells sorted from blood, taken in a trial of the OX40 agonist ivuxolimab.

The CDR3 protein is CASSPITGDQPQHF. Written as DNA, the CDR3 is TGTGCCAGCTCACCAATTACCGGGGATCAGCCCCAGCATTTT. The gene calls are TRBV18 and TRBJ1-5; D not certain. Germline lookup yields CDR1 KGHSH and CDR2 LQKENI. This CDR3 has 14 residues. Trimming left V 2 bases short and J 5 bases short, with 10 bases between.